This paragraph covers one TCR beta chain sequence. No antigen is known for it. Relative to the germline gene, one junction end is altered; a read error may explain this. The data originate from a study of T cell repertoires in cytomegalovirus infection. In the study overall: Alongside well-studied HLA-B-restricted CMV epitopes, recently identified HLA-C-restricted CMV epitopes were also used. In public TCR beta signatures, there were indications of both CMV infection and matching HLA type. Overall study findings and caveats: Across the ex vivo response, the dominant clonotypes were HLA-C-restricted CMV-specific TCR beta clonotypes. Carriers of CMV and the relevant HLA type were discriminated by public TCR beta frequency.

CDR3 length equals 14 residues. Via MiXCR, TCRdb re-called the reads, giving one row per CDR3 protein. Of fewer than 900,000 distinct CDR3 sequences in the sample, under 35% are singletons; the top ten hold around 13%. This receptor was taken from a human donor in good health (CMV status not recorded). Some clones in this sample may be carry-over from other donors' samples. The source material was cultured CD8+ T cells from PBMCs, sampled from culture after CMV antigen stimulation. The chain links TRBV12-3 or TRBV12-4 to TRBJ2-5, with 7 bases fitting TRBD1. CDR3 nucleotides: TGTGCCGGCAGCTCGCGGGCAGGGGGAGAGACCCAGTACTTC. Protein sequence: CAGSSRAGGETQYF.